These 25 T cell receptor beta chains came from one sample sequenced in a study of a mutant IDH1 vaccine in newly diagnosed glioma. Method: immunoSEQ multiplex PCR; TCRdb's copy keeps in-frame clones and lacks some. The sample contains about 32,000 clones, around 80% of which appear only once. No cognate antigen is known for these TCRs. As for time point: week 11, during vaccination. Each dose of the vaccine consisted of 300 ug of mutant IDH1 20-mer peptide, with topical imiquimod. Sequences were derived from PBMCs, sampled from a glioma patient whose treatment included an IDH1 peptide vaccine. All receptors derive from a man younger than 45 with glioma.

The chain employs TRBV7-8 and TRBJ2-5; D call uncertain. V was clipped by 5 bases and J by 5 bases, with 6 bases between them. The length of the CDR3 is 11 residues. CDR1 is SGHVS, CDR2 FQNEAQ, per germline. CDR3 sequence: CASSTRETQYF. CDR3 bases: TGTGCCAGCAGCACCAGGGAGACCCAGTACTTC.

V usage is TRBV6-5 and J usage is TRBJ2-3; 9 bases are a match to TRBD2. The V segment lost 7 bases and the J segment 9 bases; nucleotides outside the gene matches: 14. The V gene's germline CDR1 is MNHEY and CDR2 SVGAGI. The CDR3 loop spans 15 amino acids. CDR3 protein: CASIMSGGGASTQYF. The CDR3 DNA is TGTGCCAGCATTATGTCGGGCGGGGGGGCGTCAACGCAGTATTTT.

V and J are TRBV7-7 and TRBJ2-7; possible D gene TRBD1, 6 bases. Germline V gene lookup returns CDR1 SSHAT and CDR2 FNYEAQ (reference sequence). V lost 5 bases and J lost 6, with 14 bases in between. This CDR3 comprises 13 residues. The CDR3 sequence is CASSSSRGGEQYF. CDR3 nucleotides: TGTGCCAGCAGCAGTTCTCGAGGGGGCGAGCAGTACTTC.

The count of this clone is one. The genes are TRBV30 and TRBJ2-3; 9 bases agree with TRBD2. The germline V gene encodes CDR1 GTSNPN and CDR2 SVGIG (reference sequence). The trim removed 3 bases at V and 4 bases at J, leaving 5 bases unmatched. The CDR3 length is 14 residues. The DNA of the CDR3 is TGTGCCTGGAGCCGCGGGGGGGTGCCAGATACGCAGTATTTT. This sequence encodes CAWSRGGVPDTQYF.

V usage is TRBV29-1 and J usage is TRBJ2-5; D is possibly TRBD1 (5 bases). The CDR3 has 11 residues. V was pared by 7 bases and J by 5 bases, with 11 bases between. The V gene's germline CDR1 is SQVTM and CDR2 ANQGSEA. The CDR3: CSAGASETQYF. CDR3 bases: TGCAGCGCTGGGGCATCGGAGACCCAGTACTTC.

This rearrangement joins TRBV6-6 to TRBJ2-7; tentatively, D is TRBD2 (5 bases). The V end was cut by 0 bases, the J end by 0 bases, with 12 bases between. The germline V gene has CDR1 MNHNY and CDR2 SVGAGI (reference sequence). This CDR3 region has 16 residues. CDR3 residues: CASSYSPSGPSYEQYF. CDR3 nucleotides: TGTGCCAGCAGTTACTCACCCAGCGGTCCCTCCTACGAGCAGTACTTC.

This chain links TRBV27 with TRBJ1-2, with D perhaps matching TRBD1 (5 bases). Trimming shortened V by 8 bases and J by 2 bases, and 12 bases separated the two germline ends. Germline V lookup: CDR1 MNHEY, CDR2 SMNVEV (reference sequence). The CDR3 spans 13 residues. The CDR3 bases are TGTGCCAGCGGACACGTCCGAAACTATGGCTACACCTTC. Translating gives CASGHVRNYGYTF.

The chain joins TRBV30 to TRBJ1-1; D remains unclear. The CDR3 is made up of 13 amino acids. Germline CDR1 and CDR2: GTSNPN and SVGIG (reference sequence). Trimming cost V 5 bases and J 0 bases, with 10 bases left between them. The CDR3 bases are TGTGCCTGGTCGGTTGTGGTGAACACTGAAGCTTTCTTT. Its protein is CAWSVVVNTEAFF.

This chain joins TRBV5-6 and TRBJ1-4; 7 nucleotides align to TRBD1. The CDR3 consists of 17 residues. V gave up 3 bases and J gave up 0 bases; unmatched junction bases: 8. Germline CDR1 and CDR2: SGHDT and YYEEEE. The CDR3 here is CASSSKRDSATNEKLFF. The CDR3 region has the DNA TGTGCCAGCAGCTCCAAGCGGGACAGTGCAACTAATGAAAAACTGTTTTTT.

This clone was found a few times. This chain links TRBV5-1 with TRBJ2-5; 7 nucleotides agree with TRBD1. With 3 bases clipped from V and 2 bases from J, the junction kept 7 bases outside the gene matches. This CDR3 comprises 15 residues. Germline assignment: CDR1 SGHRS and CDR2 YFSETQ. The CDR3: CASSYEQGWQETQYF. CDR3 DNA sequence: TGCGCCAGCAGCTACGAACAGGGGTGGCAAGAGACCCAGTACTTC.

V usage is TRBV7-2 and J usage is TRBJ1-1; D is possibly TRBD1 (6 bases). Trimming stripped 5 bases from V and 6 bases from J, with 16 bases between. Germline-derived CDR1 and CDR2 are SGHTA and FQGNSA. The CDR3 has 14 residues. The CDR3 here is CASSITYRDAEAFF. CDR3 in DNA: TGTGCCAGCAGCATAACGTACAGGGACGCTGAAGCTTTCTTT.

The gene calls are TRBV5-5 and TRBJ1-2; 8 bases match TRBD1. The CDR3 runs 15 residues. Germline loops: CDR1 SGHKS, CDR2 YYEKEE (reference sequence). V was clipped by 4 bases and J by 2 bases; unmatched bases: 7. CDR3 region: CASSANRQGNYGYTF. Here the CDR3 DNA reads TGTGCCAGCAGCGCTAACAGACAGGGGAACTATGGCTACACCTTC.

This sequence joins TRBV7-2 and TRBJ1-1; TRBD1 agrees at 11 bases. The CDR3 runs to 16 residues. Unmatched junction bases numbered 9, after V lost 5 bases and J lost 4 bases. Germline lookup yields CDR1 SGHTA and CDR2 FQGNSA. The DNA for the CDR3 is TGTGCCAGCAGCCCTCAAACCGGGACAGGGGGCACTGAAGCTTTCTTT. Protein: CASSPQTGTGGTEAFF.

The chain uses TRBV30 and TRBJ1-1; TRBD1 is a possible D gene (5 bases). Germline assignment: CDR1 GTSNPN and CDR2 SVGIG (reference sequence). This CDR3 region has 14 residues. Trimming removed 4 bases at V and 3 bases at J, with 15 bases between. The CDR3 sequence is CAWIGDGSDTEAFF. Written as DNA, the CDR3 is TGTGCCTGGATTGGGGACGGATCGGACACTGAAGCTTTCTTT.

This clone has just one count. J is TRBJ2-7 and V is TRBV27, with a tentative D call TRBD1 (5 bases). Trimming removed 6 bases at V and 7 bases at J, with 16 bases between. Germline CDR1 reads MNHEY; CDR2 reads SMNVEV (reference sequence). The CDR3 totals 13 residues. The CDR3 coding sequence is TGTGCCAGCAGGGGCACCAGGGTCGGAGAGCAGTACTTC. Amino acid sequence: CASRGTRVGEQYF.

This clone was detected only once. The gene calls are TRBV9 and TRBJ2-5; D is perhaps TRBD1 (6 bases). Germline V gene sequence: CDR1 SGDLS, CDR2 YYNGEE. V was trimmed by 1 base and J by 5 bases, leaving 15 bases between them. This CDR3 has 15 residues. For the CDR3, the DNA is TGTGCCAGCAGCGTAAGGAGTGGGGGCGCGGAGACCCAGTACTTC. This encodes CASSVRSGGAETQYF.

The table lists this clone with a few counts. The chain joins TRBV5-4 to TRBJ2-1, with D possibly TRBD2 on 6 matching bases. Germline V lookup: CDR1 SGHNT, CDR2 YYREEE (reference sequence). V lost 8 bases to trimming and J lost 5 bases, with 8 bases between them. The CDR3 loop spans 11 amino acids. The CDR3: CASSGNNEQFF. CDR3 DNA: TGTGCCAGTAGCGGTAACAATGAGCAGTTCTTC.

V is TRBV2 and J is TRBJ1-4; D remains ambiguous. CDR1 SNHLY and CDR2 FYNNEI come from the germline V gene. V lost 4 bases and J lost 4, with 13 bases in between. The CDR3 length is 15 residues. The CDR3 region has the DNA TGTGCCAGCAGTGTGATGGAGGGCCGTAATGAAAAACTGTTTTTT. Translated: CASSVMEGRNEKLFF.

The chain carries TRBV18 and TRBJ2-3; tentatively, D is TRBD1 (6 bases). This CDR3 region has 14 residues. CDR1 KGHSH and CDR2 LQKENI come from the germline V gene. Deletions cut 6 bases from V and 0 bases from J, with 10 bases between. This chain's CDR3 is CASSRQASTDTQYF. The CDR3 nucleotides are TGTGCCAGCTCCCGACAGGCGAGCACAGATACGCAGTATTTT.

The chain employs TRBV7-8 and TRBJ2-7; D is ambiguous. Germline CDR1 SGHVS, CDR2 FQNEAQ. The CDR3 spans 11 residues. V gave up 6 bases and J gave up 3 bases, with 6 bases separating them. The DNA for the CDR3 is TGTGCCAGCAGGGATAACTACGAGCAGTACTTC. It translates to CASRDNYEQYF.

The rearrangement links TRBV6-1 to TRBJ1-6; D unclear. The CDR3 has 15 amino acids. V was shortened by 5 bases and J by 6 bases, with 14 bases between the two germline ends. Germline CDR1 is MNHNS and CDR2 is SASEGT. DNA of the CDR3: TGTGCCAGCAGTACCAAGAGGAGCCTTAATTCACCCCTCCACTTT. Translating gives CASSTKRSLNSPLHF.

V gene TRBV4-1 combines with J gene TRBJ1-2; no reliable D call. Germline V lookup: CDR1 MGHRA, CDR2 YSYEKL. The CDR3 covers 12 residues. V gave up 2 bases and J gave up 2 bases, with 3 bases separating them. CDR3: CASSQSNYGYTF. As DNA, the CDR3 is TGCGCCAGCAGCCAATCGAACTATGGCTACACCTTC.

This chain uses TRBV4-1 with TRBJ1-5, with 7 bases matching TRBD1. This CDR3 spans 15 amino acids. Trimming removed 6 bases from V and 0 bases from J; junction bases left unmatched: 5. Looked up from germline, CDR1 is MGHRA and CDR2 is YSYEKL. As DNA, the CDR3 is TGCGCCAGCAGACCTGACAGGGTTAGCAATCAGCCCCAGCATTTT. It yields the protein CASRPDRVSNQPQHF.

V gene TRBV14 combines with J gene TRBJ1-5; D unclear. Germline-derived CDR1 and CDR2 are SGHDN and FVKESK. This CDR3 is built from 13 residues. Trimming removed 5 bases from V and 5 bases from J, with 10 bases in between. The CDR3 nucleotides read TGTGCCAGCAGCGAGACGAGAGATCAGCCCCAGCATTTT. Translating gives CASSETRDQPQHF.

This clone was seen just once. The J gene is TRBJ2-7, the V gene TRBV11-2; D is perhaps TRBD2 (5 bases). The CDR3 runs 14 residues. Looked up from germline, CDR1 is SGHAT and CDR2 is FQNNGV. V lost 1 base and J 3 bases, leaving 10 bases between the germline ends. The CDR3 bases are TGTGCCAGCAGCTTAGTAGTTGGGAGCTACGAGCAGTACTTC. Its protein is CASSLVVGSYEQYF.